This entry is about one T cell receptor (beta chain). The CDR3 is made up of 14 amino acids. Germline V CDR1 and CDR2: SGHDN, FVKESK. V was shortened by 1 base and J by 4 bases, with 10 bases between the two germline ends. These data belong to a study of technical replicates of blood from a few donors. Sequencing used immunoSEQ multiplex PCR; TCRdb keeps in-frame clones, though not all of them. The table has about 83,000 clones, 92% seen once. Source material: T cells isolated from PBMCs. The sequence derives from a human donor in good health. This rearrangement joins TRBV14 to TRBJ1-2, with D unresolved. CDR3 protein: CASSQVSRGYGYTF. DNA of the CDR3: TGTGCCAGCAGCCAAGTCAGTCGAGGCTATGGCTACACCTTC.